A selection of T cell receptor beta chains follows, all from one sample in a study of blood T cell repertoires in COVID-19. TCRdb's table, derived via immunoSEQ multiplex PCR, lists solely in-frame clones and lacks some. The sample holds over 45,000 clones, roughly four fifths seen once. The sample was peripheral blood. These receptors were taken from a man between 40 and 49 years old with acute or convalescent COVID-19. CDR3s leave out the opening cysteine and the closing phenylalanine or tryptophan. Clone size is shown for a subset of rows, as once, few, many or a class of expanded clone.

size,J,V,CDR3
.,TRBJ1-2,TRBV19,ASSTQGTLYGYT
few,TRBJ2-1,TRBV6-5,ASLTSSYNEQF
.,TRBJ2-1,TRBV15,ATSRTSGAYNEQF
once,TRBJ2-5,TRBV11-2,ASSLVQGTQY
.,TRBJ1-1,TRBV30,AWSVSFGNTEAF
.,TRBJ2-1,TRBV5-1,ASSYPRGGQGLYNEQF
.,TRBJ1-2,TRBV12-3/TRBV12-4,ASSTGIHYGYT
.,TRBJ1-4,TRBV11-2,ASSLLTGEKLF
.,TRBJ1-4,TRBV4-3,ASSPVGGPDEKLF
.,TRBJ2-7,TRBV7-2,ASSFFGQGGVEQY
.,TRBJ1-1,TRBV6-5,ASSRNRGIEAF
.,TRBJ1-2,TRBV5-5,ASSLAGQSLSHSRGYT
few,TRBJ2-5,TRBV11-2,ASSTGVKETQY